This T cell receptor (beta chain) was captured by sequencing in a study of blood T cell repertoires in COVID-19. Study in general: The United States, Italy and Spain provided the acute and convalescent COVID-19 samples. From T cells, B-cell-depleted T cells, or PBMCs came the material, which was cDNA or gDNA.

In the source study's methods: For nucleated cells, counts were estimated from reference gene primer amplification. Only in-frame clones appear in the TCRdb table, and some are missing; sequencing was by immunoSEQ multiplex PCR. V and J calls and clone size are those listed in that table; D and trimming were worked out from the DNA. The top ten hold over 20% of the sample, which has about 170,000 clones, about 80% seen once. Trimming took 4 bases from V and 6 from J, leaving 15 bases between them. Looked up from germline, CDR1 is SQVTM and CDR2 is ANQGSEA. This CDR3 region has 13 residues. This chain connects TRBV29-1 to TRBJ1-2; TRBD1 might be the D (5 bases). This receptor was obtained from a woman of 80 years or more with acute or convalescent COVID-19. The specimen sequenced was peripheral blood. CDR3 coding DNA: TGCAGCGTTGGGGCGGTGGGGCAAGATGGCTACACCTTC. It codes for CSVGAVGQDGYTF.